The rows below give T cell receptor beta chains drawn from one sample of a study of blood T cells in healthy people across ages. TCRdb passed the 5' RACE reads through MiXCR, listing each CDR3 protein once. Here the sample spans roughly 1.6 million distinct CDR3 sequences, 34% being singletons. Sequencing input: blood. Receptors originate from a woman in her twenties or thirties in good health. Both conserved end residues are part of each CDR3. A D gene is named only where the DNA matches it firmly. Rows may omit the clone size; those that give it use once, few, many or a size class.

clone size: .
V gene: TRBV10-3
D gene: TRBD2
J gene: TRBJ2-3
CDR3 protein: CAIRAGLAGGSDTQYF
CDR3 DNA: TGTGCCATCAGGGCCGGACTAGCGGGAGGATCAGATACGCAGTATTTT

clone size: .
V gene: TRBV5-1
D gene: .
J gene: TRBJ2-3
CDR3 protein: CASSPGHGGSDTQYF
CDR3 DNA: TGCGCCAGCAGCCCCGGACACGGAGGATCAGATACGCAGTATTTT

clone size: many
V gene: TRBV20-1
D gene: .
J gene: TRBJ2-7
CDR3 protein: CSASPGSAYEQYF
CDR3 DNA: TGCAGTGCCAGCCCGGGGAGTGCCTACGAGCAGTACTTC

clone size: .
V gene: TRBV27
D gene: TRBD1
J gene: TRBJ1-5
CDR3 protein: CAGRTGGGNQPQHF
CDR3 DNA: TGTGCCGGCAGGACAGGGGGGGGCAATCAGCCCCAGCATTTT

clone size: .
V gene: TRBV6-4
D gene: .
J gene: TRBJ1-2
CDR3 protein: CASSDWAGGYTF
CDR3 DNA: TGTGCCAGCAGTGACTGGGCAGGCGGCTACACCTTC

clone size: .
V gene: TRBV15
D gene: .
J gene: TRBJ2-7
CDR3 protein: CATSSPGDADYEQYF
CDR3 DNA: TGTGCCACCAGCAGCCCCGGGGACGCTGACTACGAGCAGTACTTC

clone size: .
V gene: TRBV10-2
D gene: TRBD2
J gene: TRBJ2-1
CDR3 protein: CASMTGTSGSWDEQFF
CDR3 DNA: TGCGCCAGCATGACTGGGACTAGCGGGAGTTGGGATGAGCAGTTCTTC

clone size: few
V gene: TRBV7-9
D gene: .
J gene: TRBJ2-1
CDR3 protein: CASSFLSYNEQFF
CDR3 DNA: TGTGCCAGCAGCTTTCTAAGTTACAATGAGCAGTTCTTC

clone size: few
V gene: TRBV20-1
D gene: .
J gene: TRBJ1-1
CDR3 protein: CSATDGATEAFF
CDR3 DNA: TGCAGTGCGACGGATGGGGCCACTGAAGCTTTCTTT

clone size: .
V gene: TRBV3-1
D gene: TRBD1
J gene: TRBJ2-4
CDR3 protein: CASSRGRQGGEAKNIQYF
CDR3 DNA: TGTGCCAGCAGCCGTGGGCGACAGGGGGGAGAAGCCAAAAACATTCAGTACTTC

clone size: .
V gene: TRBV4-2
D gene: .
J gene: TRBJ2-5
CDR3 protein: CASRSGGDETQYF
CDR3 DNA: TGTGCCAGCAGGTCAGGGGGGGATGAGACCCAGTACTTC

clone size: few
V gene: TRBV20-1
D gene: TRBD1
J gene: TRBJ1-2
CDR3 protein: CSASSQGAYYGYTF
CDR3 DNA: TGCAGTGCTAGTTCGCAGGGGGCATACTATGGCTACACCTTC

clone size: few
V gene: TRBV20-1
D gene: TRBD2
J gene: TRBJ2-7
CDR3 protein: CSARNPLAGGSYEQYF
CDR3 DNA: TGCAGTGCCAGAAACCCTCTAGCGGGAGGCTCCTACGAGCAGTACTTC

clone size: .
V gene: TRBV9
D gene: TRBD1
J gene: TRBJ1-2
CDR3 protein: CASSIGTAHYGYTF
CDR3 DNA: TGTGCCAGCAGCATAGGGACAGCCCACTATGGCTACACCTTC

clone size: few
V gene: TRBV5-6
D gene: TRBD2
J gene: TRBJ2-1
CDR3 protein: CASSPNSGDEQFF
CDR3 DNA: TGTGCCAGCAGTCCCAATAGCGGGGATGAGCAGTTCTTC

clone size: few
V gene: TRBV20-1
D gene: .
J gene: TRBJ2-4
CDR3 protein: CSARRGGGRDIQYF
CDR3 DNA: TGCAGTGCTAGACGCGGGGGCGGGAGAGACATTCAGTACTTC

clone size: few
V gene: TRBV7-2
D gene: TRBD2
J gene: TRBJ2-5
CDR3 protein: CASSTSSGTRGETQYF
CDR3 DNA: TGTGCCAGCAGCACCTCTAGCGGGACCCGAGGAGAGACCCAGTACTTC

clone size: .
V gene: TRBV29-1
D gene: TRBD2
J gene: TRBJ2-2
CDR3 protein: CSVWGGDGELFF
CDR3 DNA: TGCAGCGTTTGGGGGGGGGACGGGGAGCTGTTTTTT

clone size: few
V gene: TRBV3-1
D gene: TRBD1
J gene: TRBJ2-7
CDR3 protein: CASSQARAGGGYEQYF
CDR3 DNA: TGTGCCAGCAGCCAAGCGAGGGCAGGGGGTGGTTACGAGCAGTACTTC

clone size: .
V gene: TRBV10-3
D gene: TRBD1
J gene: TRBJ1-1
CDR3 protein: CAISEYKGATEAFF
CDR3 DNA: TGTGCCATCAGTGAGTACAAGGGGGCGACTGAAGCTTTCTTT

clone size: .
V gene: TRBV4-1
D gene: .
J gene: TRBJ1-1
CDR3 protein: CASSQPIAGRNTEAFF
CDR3 DNA: TGCGCCAGCAGCCAACCCATAGCGGGGAGGAACACTGAAGCTTTCTTT

clone size: .
V gene: TRBV20-1
D gene: TRBD2
J gene: TRBJ2-3
CDR3 protein: CSAGGGLAGGRTDTQYF
CDR3 DNA: TGCAGTGCTGGAGGAGGACTAGCGGGAGGGCGAACAGATACGCAGTATTTT

clone size: few
V gene: TRBV27
D gene: .
J gene: TRBJ2-7
CDR3 protein: CASSSNKGEQYF
CDR3 DNA: TGTGCCAGCAGTTCTAATAAGGGCGAGCAGTACTTC

clone size: few
V gene: TRBV7-9
D gene: .
J gene: TRBJ2-5
CDR3 protein: CASSLGQDQYF
CDR3 DNA: TGTGCCAGCAGCTTAGGACAGGACCAGTACTTC

clone size: few
V gene: TRBV5-5
D gene: TRBD1
J gene: TRBJ2-7
CDR3 protein: CASSPSDRGRGEQYF
CDR3 DNA: TGTGCCAGCAGCCCTAGCGACAGGGGGCGCGGCGAGCAGTACTTC

clone size: many
V gene: TRBV10-1
D gene: TRBD2
J gene: TRBJ2-1
CDR3 protein: CASSERSGLAGDGNEQFF
CDR3 DNA: TGCGCCAGCAGTGAGCGATCGGGACTAGCGGGAGATGGGAATGAGCAGTTCTTC

clone size: few
V gene: TRBV27
D gene: TRBD1
J gene: TRBJ2-2
CDR3 protein: CASSQGARVTGELFF
CDR3 DNA: TGTGCCAGCAGCCAGGGGGCGCGGGTGACCGGGGAGCTGTTTTTT

clone size: once
V gene: TRBV7-8
D gene: .
J gene: TRBJ1-5
CDR3 protein: CASSLTTDFNQPQHF
CDR3 DNA: TGTGCCAGCAGCTTAACGACAGATTTCAATCAGCCCCAGCATTTT

clone size: .
V gene: TRBV7-8
D gene: TRBD2
J gene: TRBJ2-3
CDR3 protein: CASSLVLAGELTDTQYF
CDR3 DNA: TGTGCCAGCAGCTTAGTACTAGCGGGGGAACTAACAGATACGCAGTATTTT

clone size: .
V gene: TRBV13
D gene: TRBD1
J gene: TRBJ2-7
CDR3 protein: CASSFAPGAGGYREGYEQYF
CDR3 DNA: TGTGCCAGCAGCTTCGCCCCGGGGGCAGGGGGCTATCGTGAAGGCTACGAGCAGTACTTC

clone size: .
V gene: TRBV5-1
D gene: TRBD2
J gene: TRBJ2-3
CDR3 protein: CASSLERETNTQYF
CDR3 DNA: TGCGCCAGCAGCTTAGAGCGGGAGACGAATACGCAGTATTTT

clone size: .
V gene: TRBV4-2
D gene: .
J gene: TRBJ2-1
CDR3 protein: CASSQILDIGEQFF
CDR3 DNA: TGTGCCAGCAGCCAAATATTAGATATCGGTGAGCAGTTCTTC

clone size: .
V gene: TRBV15
D gene: TRBD1
J gene: TRBJ1-5
CDR3 protein: CATSLGTGGNQPQHF
CDR3 DNA: TGTGCCACCAGCCTGGGGACAGGAGGCAACCAGCCCCAGCATTTT

clone size: few
V gene: TRBV20-1
D gene: TRBD1
J gene: TRBJ1-4
CDR3 protein: CSARDQGGPDEKLFF
CDR3 DNA: TGCAGTGCTAGAGATCAGGGGGGACCCGATGAAAAACTGTTTTTT

clone size: once
V gene: TRBV11-2
D gene: TRBD1
J gene: TRBJ2-5
CDR3 protein: CASSIGTGIWETQYF
CDR3 DNA: TGTGCCAGCAGCATCGGGACAGGGATTTGGGAGACCCAGTACTTC

clone size: .
V gene: TRBV12-3/TRBV12-4
D gene: TRBD1
J gene: TRBJ2-1
CDR3 protein: CASSLRTGVEEQFF
CDR3 DNA: TGTGCCAGCAGTCTTCGGACAGGGGTAGAGGAGCAGTTCTTC

clone size: .
V gene: TRBV5-1
D gene: TRBD2
J gene: TRBJ2-1
CDR3 protein: CASSFTLGSGGRGLNEQFF
CDR3 DNA: TGCGCCAGCAGCTTCACATTGGGAAGCGGGGGCCGCGGTTTGAATGAGCAGTTCTTC

clone size: .
V gene: TRBV5-1
D gene: TRBD1
J gene: TRBJ2-7
CDR3 protein: CASSLQPGQGANEQYF
CDR3 DNA: TGCGCCAGCAGCTTACAACCGGGACAGGGGGCCAACGAGCAGTACTTC

clone size: few
V gene: TRBV27
D gene: .
J gene: TRBJ1-5
CDR3 protein: CASSATGTPNPTRTNQHF
CDR3 DNA: TGTGCCAGCAGTGCTACCGGGACGCCCAACCCAACCCGGACAAACCAGCATTTT